This entry concerns a single TCR beta chain. The sample belongs to a study of CD8 T cells in Susac syndrome. The sequenced target, TCR beta, came from blood CD8+ and CD4+ T cells. Treatment-naive patients with stable or active relapsing-remitting disease served as multiple sclerosis controls. Random hexamers primed reverse transcription of roughly 0.5 to 1 ug RNA. MiXCR, run by TCRdb on the immunoSEQ multiplex PCR reads, gives a single entry per CDR3 protein. The profile shows about 250,000 distinct CDR3 sequences, about 94% of them singletons. The germline V and J ends were trimmed by 4 bases and 0 bases, with 13 bases remaining between them. The CDR3 sequence is 15 residues long. Germline V gives CDR1 KGHSY, CDR2 FQNENV.

The gene calls are TRBV16 and TRBJ2-7; TRBD1 or TRBD2 may be the D gene (5 bases each). The sample comprised CD4+ T cells from PBMCs. The source is a human donor with multiple sclerosis. CDR3 in amino acids: CASSPGTESSYEQYF. As DNA, the CDR3 is TGTGCCAGCAGCCCCGGGACGGAAAGCTCCTACGAGCAGTACTTC.